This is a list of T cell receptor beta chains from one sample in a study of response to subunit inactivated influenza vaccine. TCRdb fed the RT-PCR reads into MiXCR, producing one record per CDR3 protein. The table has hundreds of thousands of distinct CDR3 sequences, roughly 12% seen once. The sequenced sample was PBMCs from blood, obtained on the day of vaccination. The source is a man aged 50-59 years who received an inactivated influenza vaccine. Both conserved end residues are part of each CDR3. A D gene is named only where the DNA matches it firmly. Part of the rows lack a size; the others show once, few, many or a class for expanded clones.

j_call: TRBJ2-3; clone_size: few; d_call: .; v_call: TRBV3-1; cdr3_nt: TGTGCCAGCAGCCAAGGGGCACTAACACGCACAGATACGCAGTATTTT; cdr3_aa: CASSQGALTRTDTQYF
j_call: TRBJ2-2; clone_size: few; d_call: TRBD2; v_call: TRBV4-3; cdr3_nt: TGCGCCAGCAGCCAATCCCTAGCGGGAGTGAGCGGGGAGCTGTTTTTT; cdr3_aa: CASSQSLAGVSGELFF
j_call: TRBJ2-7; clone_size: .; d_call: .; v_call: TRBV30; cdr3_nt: TGTGCCTGGAGTCTACGTCTAGCGACTTCCTACGAGCAGTACTTC; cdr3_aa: CAWSLRLATSYEQYF
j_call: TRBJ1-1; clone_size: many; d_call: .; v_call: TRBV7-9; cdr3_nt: TGTGCCAGCAGCTTAGAGGGACAGAACACTGAAGCTTTCTTT; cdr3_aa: CASSLEGQNTEAFF
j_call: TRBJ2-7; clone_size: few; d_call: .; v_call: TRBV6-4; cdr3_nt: TGTGCCAGCACCCCGGGGACACCGACTTATGAGCAGTACTTC; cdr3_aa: CASTPGTPTYEQYF
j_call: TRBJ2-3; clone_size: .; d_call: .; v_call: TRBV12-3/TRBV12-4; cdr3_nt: TGTGCCAGCAGCACCCTTGCGGATACGCAGTATTTT; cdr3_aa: CASSTLADTQYF
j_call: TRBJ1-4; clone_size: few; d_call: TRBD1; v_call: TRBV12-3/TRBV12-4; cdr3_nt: TGTGCCAGCAGTTTAACCAGGGGGCGCGGTGAAAAACTGTTTTTT; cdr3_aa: CASSLTRGRGEKLFF
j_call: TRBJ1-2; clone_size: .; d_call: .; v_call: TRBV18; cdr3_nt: TGTGCCAGCTCACTAACCGGGGGGGACTACTATGGCTACACCTTC; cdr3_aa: CASSLTGGDYYGYTF
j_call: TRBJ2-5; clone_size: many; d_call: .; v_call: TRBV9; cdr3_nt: TGTGCCAGCAGCGTAGGACTCCAAGAGACCCAGTACTTC; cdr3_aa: CASSVGLQETQYF
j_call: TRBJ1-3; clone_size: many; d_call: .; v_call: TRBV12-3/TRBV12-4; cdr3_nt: TGTGCCAGCAGGAGAGGGTCGTCTGGAAACACCATATATTTT; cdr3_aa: CASRRGSSGNTIYF
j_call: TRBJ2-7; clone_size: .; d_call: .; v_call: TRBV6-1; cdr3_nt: TGTGCCAGCAGTCCCGACAGCTACTCCTACGAGCAGTACTTC; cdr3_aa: CASSPDSYSYEQYF
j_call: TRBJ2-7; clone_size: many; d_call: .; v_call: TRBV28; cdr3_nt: TGTGCCAGCAGTTTTTTAGTAGCGACGGAGTACGAGCAGTACTTC; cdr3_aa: CASSFLVATEYEQYF
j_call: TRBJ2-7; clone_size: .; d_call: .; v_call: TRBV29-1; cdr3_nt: TGCAGCGTCGATCACAGGCCCCGGACCTACGAGCAGTACTTC; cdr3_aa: CSVDHRPRTYEQYF
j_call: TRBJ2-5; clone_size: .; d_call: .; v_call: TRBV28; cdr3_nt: TGTGCCAGCAGTTCCGGGGAACAGACCCAGTACTTC; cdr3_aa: CASSSGEQTQYF
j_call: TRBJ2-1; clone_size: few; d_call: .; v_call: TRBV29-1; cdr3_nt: TGCAGCGTTGTAGCATGGCAGCCGTACAATGAGCAGTTCTTC; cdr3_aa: CSVVAWQPYNEQFF
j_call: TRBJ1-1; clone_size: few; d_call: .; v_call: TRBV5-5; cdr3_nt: TGTGCCAGCAGCTTGTTGGGGCAGGCGAACACTGAAGCTTTCTTT; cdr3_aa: CASSLLGQANTEAFF
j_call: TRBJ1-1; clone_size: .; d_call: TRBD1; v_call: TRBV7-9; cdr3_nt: TGTGCCAGCAGCCAACAGGGGGCGAACACTGAAGCTTTCTTT; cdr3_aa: CASSQQGANTEAFF
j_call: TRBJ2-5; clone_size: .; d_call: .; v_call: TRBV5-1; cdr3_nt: TGCGCCAGCAGCTTGTCAACCAAGCAAGAGACCCACTACTTC; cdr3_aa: CASSLSTKQETHYF
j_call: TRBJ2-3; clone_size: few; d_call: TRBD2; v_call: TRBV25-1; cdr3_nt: TGTGCCAGCAGTGATGTTACTTTGGCAGGGAGGGTCACAGATACGCAGTATTTT; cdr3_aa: CASSDVTLAGRVTDTQYF
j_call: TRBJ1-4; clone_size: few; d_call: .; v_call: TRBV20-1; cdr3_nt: TGCAGTGCTAGGGCCGGGACAAGTAATGAAAAACTGTTTTTT; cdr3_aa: CSARAGTSNEKLFF
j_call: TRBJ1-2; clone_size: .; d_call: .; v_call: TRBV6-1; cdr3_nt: TGTGCCAGCAGTGAGCCGGGAACAGATGGCTACACCTTC; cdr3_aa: CASSEPGTDGYTF
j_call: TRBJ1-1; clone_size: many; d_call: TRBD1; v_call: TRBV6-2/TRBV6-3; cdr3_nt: TGTGCCACCGGAAGGGGGCTGCACACTGAAGCTTTCTTT; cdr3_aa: CATGRGLHTEAFF
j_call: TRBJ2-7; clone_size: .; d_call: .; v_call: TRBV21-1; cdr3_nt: TGTGCCAGCAGCAGAAAAATGGGCGGAGGAGCCTCCTCCTGCGAGCAGTACTTC; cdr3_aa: CASSRKMGGGASSCEQYF
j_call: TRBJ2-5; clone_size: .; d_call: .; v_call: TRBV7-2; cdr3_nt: TGTGCCAGCAGCGGCCTGACAGGTTTAGAGACCCAGTACTTC; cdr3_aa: CASSGLTGLETQYF
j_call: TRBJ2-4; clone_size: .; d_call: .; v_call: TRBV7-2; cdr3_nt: TGTGCCAGCAGCTTAGTAGCTGGGGCGGGAAACATTCAGTACTTC; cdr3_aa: CASSLVAGAGNIQYF
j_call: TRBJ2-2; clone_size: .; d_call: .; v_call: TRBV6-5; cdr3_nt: TGTGCCAGCAGTTACACCCGGGGGCGAACCGGGGAGCTGTTTTTT; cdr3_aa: CASSYTRGRTGELFF